This T cell receptor (beta chain) was identified in a study of T cells in Graves' hyperthyroidism and ophthalmopathy. Authors of the study amplified TCR beta CDR3 regions from RNA transcripts. Carried out on the TCR CDR3, a first-round RT-PCR used the HTBI primer set. Using its own MiXCR run on the multiplex PCR reads, TCRdb lists one record per CDR3 protein. The sample records over 120,000 distinct CDR3 sequences, roughly a fifth being singletons. CDR1 and CDR2 from the germline V gene are SGHAT and FQNNGV. The CDR3 spans 11 residues. This clonotype was seen once. Sequence at one end of the junction differs from germline and may be a read error. From approximately 9.5 ml of fresh peripheral blood, PBMCs were isolated.

J is TRBJ1-4 and V is TRBV11-2; D unclear. The sequence was collected from a woman in her forties or fifties with Graves' hyperthyroidism that later progressed to Graves' ophthalmopathy. Sequencing was performed on blood. CDR3 nucleotides: TGTGCCAACAGCCGGTCTGAAAAACTGTTTTTT. As protein: CANSRSEKLFF.